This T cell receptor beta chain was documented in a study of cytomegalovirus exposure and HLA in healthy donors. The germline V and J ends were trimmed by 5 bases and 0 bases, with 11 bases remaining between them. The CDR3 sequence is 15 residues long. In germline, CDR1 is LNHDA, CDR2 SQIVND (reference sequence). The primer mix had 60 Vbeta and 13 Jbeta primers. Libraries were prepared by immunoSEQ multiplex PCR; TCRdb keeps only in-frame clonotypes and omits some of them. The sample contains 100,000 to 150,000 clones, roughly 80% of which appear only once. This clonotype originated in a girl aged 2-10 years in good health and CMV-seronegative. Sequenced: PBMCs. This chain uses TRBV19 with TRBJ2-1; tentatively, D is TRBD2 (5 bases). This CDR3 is CASSGQRVSYNEQFF. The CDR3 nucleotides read TGTGCCAGTAGTGGGCAGAGGGTCTCCTACAATGAGCAGTTCTTC.